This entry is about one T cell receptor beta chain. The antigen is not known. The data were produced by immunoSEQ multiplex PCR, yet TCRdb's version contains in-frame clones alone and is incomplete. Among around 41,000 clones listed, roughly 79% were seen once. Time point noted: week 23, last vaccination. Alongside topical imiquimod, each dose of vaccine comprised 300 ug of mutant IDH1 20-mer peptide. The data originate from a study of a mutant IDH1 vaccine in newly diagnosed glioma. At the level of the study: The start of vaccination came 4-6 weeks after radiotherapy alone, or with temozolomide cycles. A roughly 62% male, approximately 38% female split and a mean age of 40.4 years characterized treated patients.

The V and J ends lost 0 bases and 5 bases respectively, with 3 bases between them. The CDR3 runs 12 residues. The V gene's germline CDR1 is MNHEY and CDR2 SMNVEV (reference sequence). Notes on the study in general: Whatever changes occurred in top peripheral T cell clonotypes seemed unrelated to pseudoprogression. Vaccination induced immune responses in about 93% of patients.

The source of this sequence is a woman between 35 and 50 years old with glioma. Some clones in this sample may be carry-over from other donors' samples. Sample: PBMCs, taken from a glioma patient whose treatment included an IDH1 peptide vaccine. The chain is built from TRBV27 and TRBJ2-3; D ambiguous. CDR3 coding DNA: TGTGCCAGCAGTTTATCCAGAGATACGCAGTATTTT. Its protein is CASSLSRDTQYF.